The rows below give T cell receptor beta chains drawn from one sample of a study of CD8 T cells in ankylosing spondylitis. MiXCR, run by TCRdb on the 5' RACE reads, gives a single entry per CDR3 protein. The data hold about 800,000 distinct CDR3 sequences, with approximately 12% observed a single time. Sequencing was carried out using blood, either unsorted or a sorted T cell fraction (not recorded which). These receptors were taken from a male donor with ankylosing spondylitis. CDR3s include the opening cysteine and the closing phenylalanine or tryptophan. Fields, in order: J gene, D gene, V gene, clone size, CDR3 protein, CDR3 DNA. D genes are given only for firm matches. Size values are once, few and many counts, or a class for expanded clones, and some rows have none.

TRBJ2-7 . TRBV27 . CASRDGPMLTYEQYF TGTGCCAGCCGGGACGGACCTATGCTTACCTACGAGCAGTACTTC
TRBJ1-2 . TRBV4-2 . CASSQDARSYGYTF TGTGCCAGCAGCCAAGATGCCAGGTCCTATGGCTACACCTTC
TRBJ1-1 TRBD1 TRBV9 . CASTQGVGTEAFF TGTGCCAGCACCCAGGGGGTAGGCACTGAAGCTTTCTTT
TRBJ1-2 . TRBV7-2 . CASSLQVSDYGYTF TGTGCCAGCAGCTTACAGGTCTCAGACTATGGCTACACCTTC
TRBJ2-1 TRBD2 TRBV5-1 few CASSETSGVNNEQFF TGCGCCAGCAGCGAAACTAGCGGGGTGAACAATGAGCAGTTCTTC
TRBJ2-2 . TRBV5-1 . CASSQKLSGNTGELFF TGCGCCAGCAGCCAGAAATTGTCGGGGAACACCGGGGAGCTGTTTTTT
TRBJ2-5 . TRBV4-3 few CASSQERGAETQYF TGCGCCAGCAGCCAAGAACGCGGGGCGGAGACCCAGTACTTC
TRBJ2-7 . TRBV7-9 . CASSLDLRGRIYEQYF TGTGCCAGCAGCTTAGATTTGCGGGGGCGCATCTACGAGCAGTACTTC
TRBJ2-3 TRBD2 TRBV9 . CASSARLAGGDTQYF TGTGCCAGCAGCGCGAGACTAGCGGGAGGAGATACGCAGTATTTT
TRBJ2-7 TRBD1 TRBV27 few CASSFGGRDSLLPEQYF TGTGCCAGCAGTTTCGGAGGAAGGGACAGTCTTCTACCCGAGCAGTACTTC